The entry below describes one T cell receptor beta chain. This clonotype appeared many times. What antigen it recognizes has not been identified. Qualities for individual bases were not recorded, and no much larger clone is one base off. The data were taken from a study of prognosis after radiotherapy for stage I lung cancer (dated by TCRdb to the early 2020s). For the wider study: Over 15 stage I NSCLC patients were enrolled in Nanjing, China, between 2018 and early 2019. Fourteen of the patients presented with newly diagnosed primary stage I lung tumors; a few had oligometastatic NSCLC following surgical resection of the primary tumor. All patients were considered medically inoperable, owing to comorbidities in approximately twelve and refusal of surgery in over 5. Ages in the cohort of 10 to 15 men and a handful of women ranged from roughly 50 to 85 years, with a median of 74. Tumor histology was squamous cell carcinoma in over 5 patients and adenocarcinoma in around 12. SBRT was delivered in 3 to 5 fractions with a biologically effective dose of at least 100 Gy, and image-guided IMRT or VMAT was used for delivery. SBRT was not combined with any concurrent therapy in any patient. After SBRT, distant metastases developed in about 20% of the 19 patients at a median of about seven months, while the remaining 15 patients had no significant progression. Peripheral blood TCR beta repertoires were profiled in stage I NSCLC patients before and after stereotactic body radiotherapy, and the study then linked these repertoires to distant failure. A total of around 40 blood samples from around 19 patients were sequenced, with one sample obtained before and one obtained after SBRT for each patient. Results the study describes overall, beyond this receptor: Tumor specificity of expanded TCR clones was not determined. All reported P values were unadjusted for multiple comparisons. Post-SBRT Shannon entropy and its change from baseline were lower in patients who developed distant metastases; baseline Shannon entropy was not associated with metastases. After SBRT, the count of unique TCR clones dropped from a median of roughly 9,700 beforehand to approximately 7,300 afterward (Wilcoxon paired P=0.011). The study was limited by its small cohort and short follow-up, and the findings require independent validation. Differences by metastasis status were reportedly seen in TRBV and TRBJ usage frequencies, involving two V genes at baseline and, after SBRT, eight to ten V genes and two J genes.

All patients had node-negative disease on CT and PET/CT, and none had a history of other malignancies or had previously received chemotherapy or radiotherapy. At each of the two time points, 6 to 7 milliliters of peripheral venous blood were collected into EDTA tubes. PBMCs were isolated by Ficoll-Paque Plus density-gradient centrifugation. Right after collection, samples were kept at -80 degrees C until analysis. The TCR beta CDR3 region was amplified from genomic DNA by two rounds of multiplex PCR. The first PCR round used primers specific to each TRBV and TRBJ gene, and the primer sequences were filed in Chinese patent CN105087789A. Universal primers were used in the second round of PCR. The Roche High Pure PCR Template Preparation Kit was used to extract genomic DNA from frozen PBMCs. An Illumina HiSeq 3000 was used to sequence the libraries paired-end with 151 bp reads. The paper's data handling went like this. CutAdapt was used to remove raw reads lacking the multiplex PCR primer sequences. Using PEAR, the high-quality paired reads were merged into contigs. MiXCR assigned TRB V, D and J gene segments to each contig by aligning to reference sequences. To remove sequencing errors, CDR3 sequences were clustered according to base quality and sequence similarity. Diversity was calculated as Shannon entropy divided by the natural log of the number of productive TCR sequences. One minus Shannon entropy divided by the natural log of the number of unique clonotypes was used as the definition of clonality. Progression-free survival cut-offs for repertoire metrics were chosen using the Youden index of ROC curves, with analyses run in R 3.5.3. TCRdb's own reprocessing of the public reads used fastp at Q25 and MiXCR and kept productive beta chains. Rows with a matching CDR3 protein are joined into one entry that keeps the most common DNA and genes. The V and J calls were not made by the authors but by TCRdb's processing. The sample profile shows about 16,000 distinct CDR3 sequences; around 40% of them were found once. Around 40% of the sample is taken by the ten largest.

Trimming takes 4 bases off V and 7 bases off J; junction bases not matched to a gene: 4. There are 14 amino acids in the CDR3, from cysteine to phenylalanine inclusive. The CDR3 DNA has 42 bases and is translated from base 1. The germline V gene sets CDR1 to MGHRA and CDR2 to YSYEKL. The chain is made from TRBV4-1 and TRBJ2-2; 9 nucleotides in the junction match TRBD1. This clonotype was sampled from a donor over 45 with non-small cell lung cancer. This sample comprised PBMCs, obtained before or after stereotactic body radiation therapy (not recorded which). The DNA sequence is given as TGCGCCAGCAGCCTAACAGGGGGCGGCGGGGAGCTGTTTTTT. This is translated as CASSLTGGGGELFF.